The T cell receptor beta chain under discussion was sequenced for a study of beta chain features in type 1 diabetes. CD45RO/CCR7/CD25/CD127/CD95/CD27 sorting isolated CD4+ naive, central memory, regulatory and stem cell-like memory cells. Reverse transcribing all isolated RNA meant expressed TCRB transcripts were sequenced. Samples of naive, central memory and regulatory T cells yielded a mean of about 3.7 million reads. Using immunoSEQ multiplex PCR, the repertoire was profiled, and TCRdb retains in-frame clones only, with some absent. The table includes about 650,000 clones, approximately 13% detected once. Of note for this clone: The antigen remains unidentified.

V dropped 4 bases and J dropped 11; count of bases not matched to a gene: 7. This CDR3 has 13 residues. Germline V lookup: CDR1 SGHTA, CDR2 FQGNSA. Regarding the study as a whole: Any role of HLA type in TCRB rearrangement remained unresolved here. Shortening of TCRB CDR3s, moderate but significant, appeared in all four CD4+ subsets of Type 1 diabetes patients. A greater similarity of naive, central memory and Treg TCRB repertoires was seen among patients than among healthy donors.

This TCR was recovered from a man younger than 40 with type 1 diabetes. The chain employs TRBV7-2 and TRBJ1-1, with TRBD1 matching over 10 bases. What was sequenced was naive CD4+ T cells from blood. DNA of the CDR3: TGTGCCAGCAGCTCCGCCCCGGGACAGGGGGCTTTCTTT. This translates into CASSSAPGQGAFF.